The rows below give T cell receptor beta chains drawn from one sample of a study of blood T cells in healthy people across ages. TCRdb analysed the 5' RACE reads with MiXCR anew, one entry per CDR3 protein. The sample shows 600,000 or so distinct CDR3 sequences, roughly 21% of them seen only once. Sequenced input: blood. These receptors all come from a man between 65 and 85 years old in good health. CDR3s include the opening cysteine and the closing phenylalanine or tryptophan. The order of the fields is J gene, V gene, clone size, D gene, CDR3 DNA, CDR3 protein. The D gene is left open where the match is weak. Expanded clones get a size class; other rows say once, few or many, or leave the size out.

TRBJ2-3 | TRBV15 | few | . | TGTGCCACCAGCAGAGATCGGGGCGCGGTGGATACGCAGTATTTT | CATSRDRGAVDTQYF
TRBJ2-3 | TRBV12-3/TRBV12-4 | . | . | TGTGCCAGCAGTTATCCCATGTTGGGTACGCAGTATTTT | CASSYPMLGTQYF
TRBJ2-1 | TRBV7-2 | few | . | TGTGCCAGCAGCCCCAAATATGAGCAGTTCTTC | CASSPKYEQFF
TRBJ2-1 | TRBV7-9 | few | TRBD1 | TGTGCCAGCAGCTCGGGACAGGGTCCTAATGAGCAGTTCTTC | CASSSGQGPNEQFF
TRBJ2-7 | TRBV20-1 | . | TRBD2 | TGCAGTGCCCTAATCACTAGCGACCCCTACGAGCAGTACTTC | CSALITSDPYEQYF
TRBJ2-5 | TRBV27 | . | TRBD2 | TGTGCCAGCAGTCCAAGCGGGGTTGAGTACCAAGAGACCCAGTACTTC | CASSPSGVEYQETQYF
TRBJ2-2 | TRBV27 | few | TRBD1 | TGTGCCAGCAGTTTATCCCCGGACAGGGGGCTCCCCGGGGAGCTGTTTTTT | CASSLSPDRGLPGELFF
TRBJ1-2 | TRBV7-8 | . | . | TGTGCCAGCAGCACCCAGGGCGCGGGCTATGGCTACACCTTC | CASSTQGAGYGYTF
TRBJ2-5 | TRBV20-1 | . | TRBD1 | TGCAGTGCTAGAGATTTGCAGGGGGCGTTGGAGACCCAGTACTTC | CSARDLQGALETQYF
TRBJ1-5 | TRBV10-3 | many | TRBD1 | TGTGCCATCAGTGGCTCCGGGACAGGGGTTGTCGGCAATCAGCCCCAGCATTTT | CAISGSGTGVVGNQPQHF
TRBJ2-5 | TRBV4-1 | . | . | TGCGCCAGCAGCCTACAGGGTCAAGGGACCCAGCACTTC | CASSLQGQGTQHF
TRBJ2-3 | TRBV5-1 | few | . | TGCGCCAGCAGCTTGGAGGACCCAAGGGCAGATACGCAGTATTTT | CASSLEDPRADTQYF